A single sample gave rise to the 7 T cell receptor beta chains below, sequenced in a study of T cell clones after liver transplantation. Profiling relied on immunoSEQ multiplex PCR, and the TCRdb table lists in-frame clones only, not all of them. The sample comprises 99,000 or so clones, around 86% of which are singletons, and 0.85% to 1% rests with the top ten. Sequenced here: CD4+ T cells from blood, sampled before liver transplant. The receptors originated from a human donor who received a liver transplant.

A single count supports this clone. V usage is TRBV7-2 and J usage is TRBJ2-5; no firm D call. The CDR3 runs to 13 residues. Germline V gives CDR1 SGHTA, CDR2 FQGNSA. V lost 3 bases, J lost 2 bases, and 7 bases lay in between. The CDR3 coding sequence is TGTGCCAGCAGCTTGGGCCAACAAGAGACCCAGTACTTC. It translates to CASSLGQQETQYF.

The genes are TRBV15 and TRBJ2-5; no definite D call. The CDR3 contains 14 residues. V lost 0 bases and J lost 2, with 7 bases in between. CDR1 is LNHNV, CDR2 YYDKDF, per germline (reference sequence). In DNA form, the CDR3 reads TGTGCCACCAGCAGAGATCAGTCGCAAGAGACCCAGTACTTC. Encoded protein: CATSRDQSQETQYF.

CDR3: CASVAGGQNTEAFF. The CDR3 region has the DNA TGTGCCAGCGTTGCGGGGGGCCAGAACACTGAAGCTTTCTTT. The chain uses TRBV7-9 and TRBJ1-1; weak D call: TRBD1 (6 bases). The CDR3 has 14 amino acids. Looked up from germline, CDR1 is SEHNR and CDR2 is FQNEAQ (reference sequence). The V and J ends lost 8 bases and 1 base respectively, with 14 bases between them.

On this clone: This CDR3 is also generated by other DNA sequences in the sample. The V and J genes are TRBV7-2 and TRBJ2-7; D gene uncertain. The CDR3 runs 14 residues. Per germline, CDR1 SGHTA and CDR2 FQGNSA. Deletions cut 3 bases from V and 0 bases from J, with 9 bases between. CDR3 DNA sequence: TGTGCCAGCAGCTTTGATCGCGGCTCCTACGAGCAGTACTTC. It specifies CASSFDRGSYEQYF.

The V and J genes are TRBV10-2 and TRBJ2-7; TRBD1 matches at 9 bases. The germline V gene encodes CDR1 WSHSY and CDR2 SAAADI. V was pared by 11 bases and J by 2 bases, with 10 bases of the junction left unmatched. The CDR3 length is 14 residues. The CDR3 region is CARTGQGPAYEQYF. DNA of the CDR3: TGCGCCCGAACCGGACAGGGGCCAGCCTACGAGCAGTACTTC.

This rearrangement joins TRBV14 to TRBJ1-2, with D uncertain. The V end lost 0 bases, the J end lost 4 bases, and 6 bases lay between the germline ends. The CDR3 length is 13 residues. Germline V gene sequence: CDR1 SGHDN, CDR2 FVKESK. The CDR3 nucleotides read TGTGCCAGCAGCCAAGACCACCTCTATGGCTACACCTTC. Translated, it gives CASSQDHLYGYTF.

About this clone itself: The same CDR3 is also encoded by other DNA sequences in this sample. The chain is built from TRBV5-1 and TRBJ1-1; D gene uncertain. V lost 0 bases to trimming and J lost 0 bases, with 3 bases between them. From germline, CDR1 is SGHRS and CDR2 YFSETQ. This CDR3 region has 13 residues. In DNA form, the CDR3 reads TGCGCCAGCAGCTTGGTGGTGAACACTGAAGCTTTCTTT. This translates into CASSLVVNTEAFF.